This T cell receptor (beta chain) appears in the sequencing data of a study of CD8+CD57+ T cells in acquired aplastic anemia. This clonotype came up many times. Profiles of TCR beta VDJ and CDR3 were generated from a genomic DNA template. MiXCR, applied by TCRdb to the reads, yields one record per CDR3 protein. The table lists 60,000 to 75,000 distinct CDR3 sequences, roughly 58% of them singletons. J gave up 1 base and V 8 bases, and 4 bases lay outside the gene matches. Germline V gene lookup returns CDR1 MNHNS and CDR2 SASEGT. The CDR3 has 13 amino acids. The receptor was derived from a human donor in good health, serving as a control. Sequencing used sorted CD4+, CD8+, or CD8+CD57+ T cells (not recorded which) from PBMCs. The chain carries TRBV6-1 and TRBJ1-1, with 7 bases fitting TRBD1. CDR3 bases: TGTGCCAGCCGACAGGGTGGGAACACTGAAGCTTTCTTT. It codes for CASRQGGNTEAFF.